This T cell receptor beta chain was obtained from a study of T cell changes during pregnancy in multiple sclerosis. Clones were sequenced by immunoSEQ multiplex PCR, and TCRdb holds only the in-frame ones, with some missing. The sample consists of roughly 54,000 clones, around 92% of them appearing once. Germline V gene sequence: CDR1 SGHDT, CDR2 YYEEEE. This CDR3 contains 12 residues. The germline V and J ends were trimmed by 2 bases and 6 bases, with 8 bases remaining between them. V and J are TRBV5-6 and TRBJ1-1; D gene unclear. The TCR was taken from a female donor with multiple sclerosis, enrolled in a pregnancy study. The input for sequencing was CD4+ T cells from peripheral blood mononuclear cells, taken after pregnancy. Here the CDR3 reads CASSFELAEAFF. CDR3 nucleotides: TGTGCCAGCAGCTTTGAGTTGGCTGAAGCTTTCTTT.